These 12 T cell receptor beta chains came from one sample sequenced in a study of cytomegalovirus exposure and HLA in healthy donors. Primers for the PCR totalled 60 Vbeta and 13 Jbeta. The protocol was immunoSEQ multiplex PCR, while the TCRdb copy is restricted to in-frame clones and leaves out a portion. The sample lists around 200,000 clones, 55% to 75% seen once, with 2.6% in the top ten. The specimen was PBMCs. The source is a man aged 35 to 55 in good health and CMV-seropositive.

This clone was recorded a few times. The chain employs TRBV7-9 and TRBJ1-1; D gene ambiguous. Germline-derived CDR1 and CDR2 are SEHNR and FQNEAQ (reference sequence). With 4 bases removed from V and 1 base from J, the gap between germline ends came to 7 bases. The length of the CDR3 is 13 residues. DNA of the CDR3: TGTGCCAGCAGCTGGGGAGAGAACACTGAAGCTTTCTTT. It codes for CASSWGENTEAFF.

This chain joins TRBV2 and TRBJ1-1, with TRBD1 matching 10 bases. Looked up from germline, CDR1 is SNHLY and CDR2 is FYNNEI. With V trimmed by 7 bases and J by 0 bases, 5 bases remained unmatched. This CDR3 is built from 15 residues. CDR3 amino acids: CASTMTGGLNTEAFF. DNA of the CDR3: TGTGCCAGCACCATGACAGGGGGCTTGAACACTGAAGCTTTCTTT.

This clone was counted a single time. The CDR3: CASSPMVANQETQYF. In DNA, the CDR3 is TGTGCCAGCTCACCAATGGTAGCCAACCAAGAGACCCAGTACTTC. The chain is built from TRBV18 and TRBJ2-5; D not certain. V lost 2 bases and J lost 0, with 10 bases in between. The CDR3 loop spans 15 amino acids. Germline assignment: CDR1 KGHSH and CDR2 LQKENI.

V and J are TRBV6-1 and TRBJ1-6; maybe TRBD1 (5 bases). There are 15 residues in the CDR3. V lost 3 bases and J lost 7, with 13 bases in between. Germline V gives CDR1 MNHNS, CDR2 SASEGT. CDR3 residues: CASSDSGIENSPLHF. The CDR3 bases are TGTGCCAGCAGTGACTCAGGGATAGAGAATTCACCCCTCCACTTT.

The chain has TRBV4-1 and TRBJ1-3, with TRBD1 matching 8 bases. This CDR3 has 14 amino acids. Germline V gene lookup returns CDR1 MGHRA and CDR2 YSYEKL. V lost 5 bases, J lost 3 bases, and 3 bases stayed unmatched. The CDR3 coding sequence is TGCGCCAGCAGCAGAGGACAGGGTGGAAACACCATATATTTT. Translated: CASSRGQGGNTIYF.

The CDR3 region has the DNA TGTGCCAGCAGCCACCGTGGGACAGGGGTCTACGAGCAGTACTTC. Translating it yields CASSHRGTGVYEQYF. The rearrangement links TRBV5-5 to TRBJ2-7, with 10 positions matching TRBD1. Germline CDR1 reads SGHKS; CDR2 reads YYEKEE (reference sequence). The V segment lost 4 bases and the J segment 3 bases; nucleotides outside the gene matches: 7. CDR3 length: 15 residues.

This chain uses TRBV7-9 with TRBJ2-7; a weak D match, TRBD1 (6 bases). Germline V gene lookup returns CDR1 SEHNR and CDR2 FQNEAQ (reference sequence). The CDR3 is 15 amino acids. Trimming removed 2 bases at V and 2 bases at J, with 13 bases between. The CDR3 here is CASSLTGTPAYEQYF. Written as DNA, the CDR3 is TGTGCCAGCAGCTTAACTGGGACACCAGCCTACGAGCAGTACTTC.

This clone was seen a few times. The V and J genes are TRBV6-6 and TRBJ1-1; D is possibly TRBD1 (5 bases). The CDR3 runs 15 residues. Germline values: CDR1 MNHNY, CDR2 SVGAGI (reference sequence). V was trimmed by 0 bases and J by 4 bases, leaving 12 bases between them. The CDR3 DNA reads TGTGCCAGCAGTTACTCGACTGGGGCTGGCACTGAAGCTTTCTTT. Protein sequence: CASSYSTGAGTEAFF.

This clone was seen only a few times. The gene calls are TRBV5-4 and TRBJ1-4; D is possibly TRBD1 (6 bases). The CDR3 is made up of 15 amino acids. V lost 1 base and J 0 bases, leaving 7 bases between the germline ends. Germline V gene data show CDR1 as SGHNT and CDR2 as YYREEE (reference sequence). The CDR3 region is CASSLRGSTNEKLFF. The CDR3, as DNA: TGTGCCAGCAGCTTGAGGGGGTCAACTAATGAAAAACTGTTTTTT. The full variable domain, its missing parts supplied by reference TRBV5-4 and TRBJ1-4, is ETGVTQSPTHLIKTRGQQVTLRCSSQSGHNTVSWYQQALGQGPQFIFQYYREEENGRGNFPPRFSGLQFPNYSSELNVNALELDDSALYLCASSLRGSTNEKLFFGSGTQLSVL.

The V gene is TRBV7-2, the J gene TRBJ1-1; D unresolved. Germline V gene data show CDR1 as SGHTA and CDR2 as FQGNSA. The CDR3 covers 12 residues. V shed 5 bases and J shed 2 bases, with 6 bases lying between them. DNA for the CDR3: TGTGCCAGCAGCCCAACTAACACTGAAGCTTTCTTT. It codes for CASSPTNTEAFF.

CDR3 nucleotides: TGTGCCAGTAGTATCCCCAGCGGGGGGGGAGAGACCCAGTACTTC. Protein product: CASSIPSGGGETQYF. This chain connects TRBV19 to TRBJ2-5; TRBD2 matches at 10 bases. This CDR3 region has 15 residues. The ends lost 3 bases at V and 4 bases at J; junction bases unmatched: 5. Germline V gives CDR1 LNHDA, CDR2 SQIVND (reference sequence).

This rearrangement joins TRBV9 to TRBJ2-5; 7 positions match TRBD2. This CDR3 is 15 amino acids long. The V gene end was trimmed by 5 bases and the J gene end by 3 bases; junction bases not matched to a gene: 10. Germline CDR1 reads SGDLS; CDR2 reads YYNGEE. The CDR3 is CASSRTGTTKETQYF. As DNA, the CDR3 is TGTGCCAGCAGTCGTACCGGGACTACAAAAGAGACCCAGTACTTC.